This T cell receptor (beta chain) was observed in a study of Ad26.COV2.S vaccination and SARS-CoV-2 variants. The method was immunoSEQ multiplex PCR; TCRdb's version includes in-frame clones alone and lacks a portion of them. The data hold about 350,000 clones, with approximately 90% observed a single time. Indicated treatment: around 19 received Ad26.COV2.S at low or high dose, single or two shots; a few received placebo; per-sample allocation not given. Day 63 after the first injection of vaccine or placebo was the sampling time. CDR1 is SGDLS, CDR2 YYNGEE, per germline. CDR3 length: 14 residues. V lost 3 bases to trimming and J lost 0 bases, with 9 bases between them.

The material sequenced was peripheral blood, taken in a trial of Ad26.COV2.S vaccine versus placebo. The rearrangement links TRBV9 to TRBJ1-1, with D unresolved. This TCR came from a person between 18 and 60 years old who received the Ad26.COV2.S COVID-19 vaccine or a placebo. The CDR3 protein is CASSEGVMNTEAFF. In nucleotides, the CDR3 is TGTGCCAGCAGCGAGGGTGTAATGAACACTGAAGCTTTCTTT.